The rows below give T cell receptor beta chains drawn from one sample of a study of graft-versus-host responses after intestinal transplantation. Only in-frame clones appear in the TCRdb table, and some are missing; sequencing was by immunoSEQ multiplex PCR. The profile shows 10,000 to 15,000 clones, 30% of them singletons. The specimen comprised alloreactive CD8+ T cells from a mixed lymphocyte reaction culture, sampled before intestinal transplant. These receptor sequences come from a human patient who received an intestinal transplant. The CDR3 runs from the conserved cysteine through the conserved F or W. A clone size is listed for some rows: how often the clone was seen (once, few, many), or a class if it is expanded.

clone size: NA; J gene: TRBJ2-2; V gene: TRBV7-6; CDR3 protein: CASTLLDFYTGELFF
clone size: few; J gene: TRBJ2-3; V gene: TRBV11-2; CDR3 protein: CASSFIFPDTQYF
clone size: NA; J gene: TRBJ2-1; V gene: TRBV6-1; CDR3 protein: CASSAGTRAYNEQFF
clone size: NA; J gene: TRBJ1-2; V gene: TRBV5-1; CDR3 protein: CASSSKNYGYTF
clone size: NA; J gene: TRBJ2-1; V gene: TRBV6-5; CDR3 protein: CASSPSWRRSNEQFF
clone size: NA; J gene: TRBJ2-3; V gene: TRBV5-1; CDR3 protein: CASSPWGGWTDTQYF
clone size: medium-sized; J gene: TRBJ1-1; V gene: TRBV5-6; CDR3 protein: CASSLGGQAAEAFF
clone size: NA; J gene: TRBJ2-1; V gene: TRBV9; CDR3 protein: CASSVGSSQGDEQFF
clone size: few; J gene: TRBJ2-7; V gene: TRBV5-4; CDR3 protein: CASSLGWNYEQYF
clone size: few; J gene: TRBJ2-5; V gene: TRBV4-1; CDR3 protein: CASSQEGLGRETQYF
clone size: medium-sized; J gene: TRBJ2-3; V gene: TRBV5-6; CDR3 protein: CASSLGQGGKTDTQYF
clone size: NA; J gene: TRBJ2-3; V gene: TRBV5-1; CDR3 protein: CASSWNPGTDTQYF
clone size: few; J gene: TRBJ2-7; V gene: TRBV6-1; CDR3 protein: CASSWRGSYEQYF
clone size: NA; J gene: TRBJ1-5; V gene: TRBV6-5; CDR3 protein: CASSGWGGNQPQHF
clone size: NA; J gene: TRBJ2-7; V gene: TRBV27; CDR3 protein: CASRGTGTYEQYF
clone size: medium-sized; J gene: TRBJ1-6; V gene: TRBV5-6; CDR3 protein: CASSLTGLRRNSPLHF
clone size: few; J gene: TRBJ1-1; V gene: TRBV5-6; CDR3 protein: CASSYDLNTEAFF
clone size: NA; J gene: TRBJ2-5; V gene: TRBV12-2; CDR3 protein: CASRLQTSGEETQYF
clone size: few; J gene: TRBJ2-1; V gene: TRBV6-5; CDR3 protein: CASSYSRWGNEQFF
clone size: medium-sized; J gene: TRBJ2-1; V gene: TRBV5-5; CDR3 protein: CASSLWSESGNEQFF
clone size: NA; J gene: TRBJ2-3; V gene: TRBV6-5; CDR3 protein: CASSERGGTDTQYF
clone size: few; J gene: TRBJ2-3; V gene: TRBV7-4; CDR3 protein: CASSSPFSDTQYF
clone size: few; J gene: TRBJ2-7; V gene: TRBV2; CDR3 protein: CASRANGQGSYEQYF
clone size: NA; J gene: TRBJ1-3; V gene: TRBV14; CDR3 protein: CASSLLGSGNTIYF
clone size: NA; J gene: TRBJ2-5; V gene: TRBV27; CDR3 protein: CASSNGAGEAQETQYF
clone size: medium-sized; J gene: TRBJ2-7; V gene: TRBV4-1; CDR3 protein: CASSQGNRDEQYF
clone size: NA; J gene: TRBJ2-1; V gene: TRBV28; CDR3 protein: CASTLSGRVTNEQFF
clone size: NA; J gene: TRBJ2-4; V gene: TRBV7-9; CDR3 protein: CASSLTWAGTKNIQYF
clone size: few; J gene: TRBJ1-5; V gene: TRBV15; CDR3 protein: CATSRGTGGQPQHF
clone size: few; J gene: TRBJ2-5; V gene: TRBV27; CDR3 protein: CASSPLLPRQTQYF
clone size: few; J gene: TRBJ2-7; V gene: TRBV6-1; CDR3 protein: CARGVPGQIHYEQYF
clone size: few; J gene: TRBJ1-5; V gene: TRBV28; CDR3 protein: CASSLILGPYSNQPQHF
clone size: NA; J gene: TRBJ1-1; V gene: TRBV19; CDR3 protein: CASSIGRGNTEAFF
clone size: NA; J gene: TRBJ2-1; V gene: TRBV29-1; CDR3 protein: CSVDLAGGKNNEQFF
clone size: NA; J gene: TRBJ2-1; V gene: TRBV6-5; CDR3 protein: CASSYETSGGANEQFF
clone size: NA; J gene: TRBJ2-7; V gene: TRBV6-5; CDR3 protein: CASSESIYEQYF
clone size: medium-sized; J gene: TRBJ2-1; V gene: TRBV27; CDR3 protein: CASSHRQRSYNEQFF
clone size: NA; J gene: TRBJ2-6; V gene: TRBV7-9; CDR3 protein: CASSAAKSSGANVLTF
clone size: few; J gene: TRBJ2-3; V gene: TRBV1; CDR3 protein: CTSSQGLSRTDTQYF
clone size: medium-sized; J gene: TRBJ2-7; V gene: TRBV7-6; CDR3 protein: CASSYGIGTSGATYEQYF
clone size: few; J gene: TRBJ1-5; V gene: TRBV6-9; CDR3 protein: CASSYGINQPQHF
clone size: NA; J gene: TRBJ2-2; V gene: TRBV10-3; CDR3 protein: CAIPNGDQGANTGELFF
clone size: NA; J gene: TRBJ2-7; V gene: TRBV11-1; CDR3 protein: CASSVIDSLFYEQYF
clone size: NA; J gene: TRBJ1-2; V gene: TRBV7-9; CDR3 protein: CASSLRDRSYGYTF
clone size: few; J gene: TRBJ2-7; V gene: TRBV5-1; CDR3 protein: CASSLAFGGQEQYF
clone size: NA; J gene: TRBJ1-5; V gene: TRBV10-3; CDR3 protein: CASSYTGGGQPQHF
clone size: few; J gene: TRBJ2-2; V gene: TRBV19; CDR3 protein: CAIRGTANTGELFF
clone size: few; J gene: TRBJ2-7; V gene: TRBV4-3; CDR3 protein: CASSQGFGRAYEQYF
clone size: NA; J gene: TRBJ1-5; V gene: TRBV7-9; CDR3 protein: CASSLGDQPQHF
clone size: NA; J gene: TRBJ2-7; V gene: TRBV10-1; CDR3 protein: CASSPRYEQYF
clone size: few; J gene: TRBJ1-6; V gene: TRBV19; CDR3 protein: CASSIWASPLHF
clone size: NA; J gene: TRBJ1-3; V gene: TRBV6-1; CDR3 protein: CASTRFRRGYGTIYF
clone size: few; J gene: TRBJ2-1; V gene: TRBV9; CDR3 protein: CASRVAGDPYNEQFF